This T cell receptor (beta chain) was identified in a study of cytomegalovirus exposure and HLA in healthy donors. Broader study findings: Several top significant clusters appeared, in a later analysis, to be linked to common viral pathogens.

V was trimmed by 7 bases and J by 8 bases, leaving 24 bases between them. The germline V gene encodes CDR1 MNHEY and CDR2 SMNVEV (reference sequence). The CDR3 has 16 residues. PCR amplification relied on 60 Vbeta primers (plus 13 Jbeta primers). Method: immunoSEQ multiplex PCR; TCRdb's copy keeps in-frame clones and lacks some. The sample lists some 150,000 clones, about 65% occurring once. As regards this clone: Antigen specificity is unknown.

What was sequenced was PBMCs. The receptor was derived from a woman aged 30 to 39 in good health and CMV-seronegative. The chain combines TRBV27 with TRBJ2-1; D is perhaps TRBD2 (6 bases). This CDR3 reads CASNLAGPMPRDEQFF. The CDR3 nucleotides read TGTGCCAGCAACCTCGCGGGGCCTATGCCCCGGGATGAGCAGTTCTTC.